Here is one T cell receptor (beta chain) with its context. This sample was taken from a study of blood T cell repertoires in COVID-19. The assay was immunoSEQ multiplex PCR, and TCRdb's table has in-frame clones only and misses some. This sample yields 200,000 to 250,000 clones, of which more than 75% are seen a single time; approximately 8% belongs to the top ten. The CDR3 covers 16 residues. V shed 3 bases and J 0 bases; nucleotides not matched to a gene: 2. Germline values: CDR1 MNHEY, CDR2 SMNVEV (reference sequence). The sample consisted of peripheral blood. The chain combines TRBV27 with TRBJ2-6; 7 bases match TRBD1. The sequence was collected from an elderly woman with COVID-19, enrolled during active disease. CDR3: CASSLWTGSGANVLTF. The DNA of the CDR3 is TGTGCCAGCAGTTTGTGGACAGGCTCTGGGGCCAACGTCCTGACTTTC. Drawing the rest from reference TRBV27 and TRBJ2-6, the complete variable domain is EAQVTQNPRYLITVTGKKLTVTCSQNMNHEYMSWYRQDPGLGLRQIYYSMNVEVTDKGDVPEGYKVSRKEKRNFPLILESPSPNQTSLYFCASSLWTGSGANVLTFGAGSRLTVL.